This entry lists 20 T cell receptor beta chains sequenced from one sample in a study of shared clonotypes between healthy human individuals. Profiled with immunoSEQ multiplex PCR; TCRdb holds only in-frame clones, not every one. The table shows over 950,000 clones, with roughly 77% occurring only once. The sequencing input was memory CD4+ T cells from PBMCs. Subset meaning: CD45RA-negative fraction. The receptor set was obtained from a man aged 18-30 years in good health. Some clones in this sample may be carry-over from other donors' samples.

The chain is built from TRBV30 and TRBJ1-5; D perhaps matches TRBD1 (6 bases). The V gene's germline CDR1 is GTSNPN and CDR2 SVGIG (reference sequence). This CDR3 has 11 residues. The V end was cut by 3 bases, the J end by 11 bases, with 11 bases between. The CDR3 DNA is TGTGCCTGGAGCGTCGCAGGGGCCCAGCATTTT. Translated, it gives CAWSVAGAQHF.

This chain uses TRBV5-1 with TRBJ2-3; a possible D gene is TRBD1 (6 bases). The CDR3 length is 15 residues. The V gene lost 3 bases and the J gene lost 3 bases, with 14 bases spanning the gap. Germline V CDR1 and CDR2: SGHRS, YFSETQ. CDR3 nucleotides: TGCGCCAGCAGCTATGAGGACAGTAGTACAGATACGCAGTATTTT. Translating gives CASSYEDSSTDTQYF.

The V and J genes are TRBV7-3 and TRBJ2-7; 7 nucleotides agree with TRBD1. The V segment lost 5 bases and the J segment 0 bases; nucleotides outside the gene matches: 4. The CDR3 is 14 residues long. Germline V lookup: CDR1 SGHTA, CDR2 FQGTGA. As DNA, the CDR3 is TGTGCCAGCAGCAAACAGGGGAACTCCTACGAGCAGTACTTC. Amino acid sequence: CASSKQGNSYEQYF.

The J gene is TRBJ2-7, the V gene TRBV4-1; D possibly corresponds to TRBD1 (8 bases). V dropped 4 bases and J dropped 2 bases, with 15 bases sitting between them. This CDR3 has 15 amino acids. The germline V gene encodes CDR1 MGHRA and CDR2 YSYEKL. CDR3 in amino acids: CASSLSTGGAYEQYF. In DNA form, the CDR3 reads TGCGCCAGCAGCCTATCCACAGGGGGGGCCTACGAGCAGTACTTC.

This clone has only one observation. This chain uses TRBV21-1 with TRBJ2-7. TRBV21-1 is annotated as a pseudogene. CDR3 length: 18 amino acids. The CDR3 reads CASSKEEARSPQTYEQYF. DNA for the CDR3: TGTGCCAGCAGCAAAGAGGAAGCACGGTCCCCCCAAACCTACGAGCAGTACTTC.

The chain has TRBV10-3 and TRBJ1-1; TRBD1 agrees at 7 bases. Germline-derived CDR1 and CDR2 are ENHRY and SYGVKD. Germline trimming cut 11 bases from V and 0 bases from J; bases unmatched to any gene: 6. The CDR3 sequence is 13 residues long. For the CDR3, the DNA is TGTGCCGCCGAGGGGGCCGTGAACACTGAAGCTTTCTTT. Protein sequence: CAAEGAVNTEAFF.

Written as DNA, the CDR3 is TGTGCCAGCAGCCAAGGGACATATCTTTCCTACGAGCAGTACTTC. Its protein product is CASSQGTYLSYEQYF. V gene TRBV4-2 combines with J gene TRBJ2-7; TRBD1 is a possible D gene (5 bases). Germline V CDR1 and CDR2: LGHNA, YNFKEQ. The V end lost 1 base, the J end lost 1 base, and 11 bases lay between the germline ends. The CDR3 is made up of 15 amino acids.

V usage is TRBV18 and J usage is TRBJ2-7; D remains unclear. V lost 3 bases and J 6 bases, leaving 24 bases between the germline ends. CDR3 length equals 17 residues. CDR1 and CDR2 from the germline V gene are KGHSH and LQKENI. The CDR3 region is CASSPTQLTAALTEQYF. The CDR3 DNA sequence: TGTGCCAGCTCACCGACGCAATTGACTGCAGCTTTGACCGAGCAGTACTTC.

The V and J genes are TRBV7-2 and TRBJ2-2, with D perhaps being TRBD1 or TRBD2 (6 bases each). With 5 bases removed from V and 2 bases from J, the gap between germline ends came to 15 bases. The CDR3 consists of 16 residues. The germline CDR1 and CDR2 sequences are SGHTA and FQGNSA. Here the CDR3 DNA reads TGTGCCAGCAGCCGAACCGGAGGGGGAAACACCGGGGAGCTGTTTTTT. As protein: CASSRTGGGNTGELFF.

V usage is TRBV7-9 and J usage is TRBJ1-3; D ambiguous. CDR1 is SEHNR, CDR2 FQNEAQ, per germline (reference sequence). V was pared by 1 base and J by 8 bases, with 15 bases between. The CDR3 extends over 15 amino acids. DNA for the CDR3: TGTGCCAGCAGCTTAGAGGGCGTTTCCGGGGACACCATATATTTT. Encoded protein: CASSLEGVSGDTIYF.

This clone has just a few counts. The CDR3 loop reads CASSRTGYNEQFF. Here the CDR3 DNA reads TGTGCCAGCAGTCGGACAGGGTACAATGAGCAGTTCTTC. The V and J genes are TRBV28 and TRBJ2-1, with 8 nucleotides matching TRBD1. Trimming at V came to 5 bases and at J to 4 bases, leaving 1 base not matched to a gene. This CDR3 is built from 13 residues. CDR1 MDHEN and CDR2 SYDVKM come from the germline V gene.

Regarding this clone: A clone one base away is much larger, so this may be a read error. The CDR3 loop is CASSRESYEQYF. The DNA for the CDR3 is TGTGCCAGCAGCAGGGAATCCTACGAGCAGTACTTC. J is TRBJ2-7 and V is TRBV2; D possibly corresponds to TRBD1 (5 bases). V was clipped by 6 bases and J by 1 base, with 7 bases between them. This CDR3 region has 12 residues. CDR1 and CDR2 from the germline V gene are SNHLY and FYNNEI.

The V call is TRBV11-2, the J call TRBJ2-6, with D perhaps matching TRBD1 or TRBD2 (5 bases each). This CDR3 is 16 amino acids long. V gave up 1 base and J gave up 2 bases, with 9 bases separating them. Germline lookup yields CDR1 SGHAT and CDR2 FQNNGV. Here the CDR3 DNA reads TGTGCCAGCAGCTTAGCCGGGACGGCTGGGGCCAACGTCCTGACTTTC. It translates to CASSLAGTAGANVLTF.

CDR3: CASSQDEGVIYGYTF. CDR3 in DNA: TGTGCCAGCAGCCAAGATGAAGGGGTTATTTATGGCTACACCTTC. This chain connects TRBV14 to TRBJ1-2, with D possibly matching TRBD1 (5 bases). The germline gives CDR1 SGHDN, CDR2 FVKESK. V gave up 0 bases and J gave up 5 bases, with 13 bases separating them. The CDR3 extends over 15 amino acids.

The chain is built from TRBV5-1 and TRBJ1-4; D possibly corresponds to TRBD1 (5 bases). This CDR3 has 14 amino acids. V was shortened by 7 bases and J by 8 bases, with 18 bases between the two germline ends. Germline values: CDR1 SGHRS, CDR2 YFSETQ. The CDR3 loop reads CASRLGAGGEKLFF. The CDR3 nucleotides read TGCGCCAGCCGTCTAGGGGCCGGAGGGGAAAAACTGTTTTTT. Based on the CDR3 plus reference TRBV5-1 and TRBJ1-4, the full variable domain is KAGVTQTPRYLIKTRGQQVTLSCSPISGHRSVSWYQQTPGQGLQFLFEYFSETQRNKGNFPGRFSGRQFSNSRSEMNVSTLELGDSALYLCASRLGAGGEKLFFGSGTQLSVL.

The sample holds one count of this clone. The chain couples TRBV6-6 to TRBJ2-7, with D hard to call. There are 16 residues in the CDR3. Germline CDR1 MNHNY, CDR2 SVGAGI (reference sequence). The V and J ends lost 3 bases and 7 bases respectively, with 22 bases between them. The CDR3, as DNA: TGTGCCAGCAGTTATTACCATAGTGCGGAGCGTGTTGAGCAGTACTTC. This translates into CASSYYHSAERVEQYF.

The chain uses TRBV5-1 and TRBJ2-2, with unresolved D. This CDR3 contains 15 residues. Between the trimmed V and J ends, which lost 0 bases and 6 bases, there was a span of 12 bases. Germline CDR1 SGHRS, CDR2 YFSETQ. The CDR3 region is CASSLGVPMAGELFF. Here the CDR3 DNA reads TGCGCCAGCAGCTTGGGGGTCCCGATGGCCGGGGAGCTGTTTTTT.

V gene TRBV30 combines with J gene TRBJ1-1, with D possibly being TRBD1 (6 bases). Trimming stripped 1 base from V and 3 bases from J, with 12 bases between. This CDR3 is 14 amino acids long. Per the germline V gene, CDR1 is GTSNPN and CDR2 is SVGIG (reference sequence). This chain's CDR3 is CAWSGAGVYTEAFF. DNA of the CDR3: TGTGCCTGGAGTGGCGCAGGGGTGTACACTGAAGCTTTCTTT.

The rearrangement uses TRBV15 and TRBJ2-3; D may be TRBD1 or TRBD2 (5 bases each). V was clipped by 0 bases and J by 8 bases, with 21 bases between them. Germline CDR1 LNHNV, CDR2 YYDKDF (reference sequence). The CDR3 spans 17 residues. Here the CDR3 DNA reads TGTGCCACCAGCAGAGATGGTCTGAGGCAGTCGAGGGGTACGCAGTATTTT. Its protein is CATSRDGLRQSRGTQYF.

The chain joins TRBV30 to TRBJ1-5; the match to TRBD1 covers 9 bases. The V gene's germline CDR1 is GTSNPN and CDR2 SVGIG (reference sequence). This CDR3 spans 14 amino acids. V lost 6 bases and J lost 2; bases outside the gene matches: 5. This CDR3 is CACQRTGGNQPQHF. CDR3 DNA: TGTGCCTGCCAAAGGACAGGGGGCAATCAGCCCCAGCATTTT.